This TCR beta chain was captured in a study of blood T cell repertoires in COVID-19. Original methodology: Reference gene primer amplification gave nucleated cell count estimates. Profiled with immunoSEQ multiplex PCR; TCRdb holds only in-frame clones, not every one. V, J and clone size are taken as reported in that table, and D and trimming were inferred from the DNA itself. The table lists around 240,000 clones, approximately 91% of them singletons. The junction had 17 bases not matched to a gene; V was cut back by 5 bases and J by 3 bases. The CDR3 length is 19 residues. Germline CDR1 is SGHNT and CDR2 is YENEEA. Individuals drawn from approximately 26 US areas were about 18 to 100 years old. Cohort placement rested on clinical history that participants reported themselves.

Specimen: PBMCs or T cells enriched from blood (not recorded which). This sequence originates from a human donor in a cohort exposed to, infected with or recovered from COVID-19 (not recorded which). The donor label of this sample is uncertain. The gene calls are TRBV11-3 and TRBJ1-4; 8 positions match TRBD1. The CDR3 DNA reads as TGTGCCAGCAGCACACCCCCCCTCCCGGGACAGGAACCTAATGAAAAACTGTTTTTT. Translating it yields CASSTPPLPGQEPNEKLFF.